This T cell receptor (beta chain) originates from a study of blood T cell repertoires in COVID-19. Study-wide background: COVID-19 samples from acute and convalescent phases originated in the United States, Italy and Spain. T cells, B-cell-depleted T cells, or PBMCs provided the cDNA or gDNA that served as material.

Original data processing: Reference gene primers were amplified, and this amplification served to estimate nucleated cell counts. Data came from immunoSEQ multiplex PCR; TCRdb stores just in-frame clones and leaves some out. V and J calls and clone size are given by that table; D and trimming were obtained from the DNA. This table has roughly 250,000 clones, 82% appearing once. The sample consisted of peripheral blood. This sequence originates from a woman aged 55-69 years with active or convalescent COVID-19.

The CDR3 reads CASSQGGSGGSSYNEQFF. The CDR3 bases are TGTGCCAGCAGCCAAGGCGGTAGCGGGGGGAGCTCCTACAATGAGCAGTTCTTC. The rearrangement joins TRBV3-1 (or the pseudogene TRBV3-2) to TRBJ2-1; the match to TRBD2 covers 10 bases. The CDR3 sequence is 18 residues long. Germline trimming cut 1 base from V and 0 bases from J; bases unmatched to any gene: 6. Germline CDR1 reads LGHDT; CDR2 reads YNNKEL (reference sequence).